The rows below give T cell receptor beta chains drawn from one sample of a study of early T cells in non-severe SARS-CoV-2 infection. MiXCR was run by TCRdb on the 5' RACE reads, yielding one entry per CDR3 protein. Among roughly 63,000 distinct CDR3 sequences listed, about an eighth were seen once. Sequenced sample: whole blood. The receptors derive from an adult who was a healthcare worker with PCR-confirmed SARS-CoV-2 infection or an uninfected control (not recorded which). CDR3s include the opening cysteine and the closing phenylalanine or tryptophan. Each record gives: V gene, clone size, CDR3 protein. Some rows mark clone size as missing; the rest say once, few, many or name a class of expanded clone.

v_gene: TRBV20-1; abundance: many; CDR3aa: CSAKDSNSGANVLTF
v_gene: TRBV12-3/TRBV12-4; abundance: many; CDR3aa: CASTPRGVQDTQYF
v_gene: TRBV29-1; abundance: many; CDR3aa: CSVDWTATQETQYF
v_gene: TRBV10-2; abundance: many; CDR3aa: CASSEATGSGANVLTF
v_gene: TRBV29-1; abundance: -; CDR3aa: CSVDRDAADTQYF
v_gene: TRBV5-6; abundance: many; CDR3aa: CASSLGVLTEAFF
v_gene: TRBV4-1; abundance: -; CDR3aa: CASSPDQSSYNEQFF
v_gene: TRBV21-1; abundance: many; CDR3aa: CASTPRLTGEQYF
v_gene: TRBV7-7; abundance: many; CDR3aa: CASMAGSGGHNEQFF
v_gene: TRBV6-2/TRBV6-3; abundance: many; CDR3aa: CASSYGGEETQYF
v_gene: TRBV2; abundance: -; CDR3aa: CASSETRAETQYF
v_gene: TRBV4-3; abundance: many; CDR3aa: CASSQGREQYF
v_gene: TRBV27; abundance: many; CDR3aa: CASSLRGFYNSPLHF
v_gene: TRBV29-1; abundance: few; CDR3aa: CSVEDTLGGEAFF
v_gene: TRBV5-1; abundance: few; CDR3aa: CASSPRQGEYNEQFF
v_gene: TRBV6-2/TRBV6-3; abundance: many; CDR3aa: CATRGGQASYEQYF
v_gene: TRBV9; abundance: many; CDR3aa: CASSPAGRSPGELFF